Below, 32 T cell receptor beta chains from the same sample are listed, as sequenced in a study of low-dose radiotherapy and immunotherapy resistance in tumors. First-strand cDNA used TRAV- and TRBV-specific primers, covering alpha and beta chains. A roughly 20-cycle PCR with a constant-region primer and V-primer adapter amplified TCRs. From the reads, TCRdb called clonotypes with MiXCR, one entry per CDR3 protein. The table includes roughly 8,300 distinct CDR3 sequences, roughly three fifths detected once. These TCRs come from a human donor with advanced metastatic prostate, ovarian, gallbladder or colorectal cancer (not recorded which). This table probably holds off-target reads from a library built for another chain.

The genes are TRBV4-2 and TRBJ2-3, with D perhaps matching TRBD1 (7 bases). The CDR3 covers 15 residues. Germline assignment: CDR1 LGHNA and CDR2 YNFKEQ. The V gene lost 0 bases and the J gene lost 4 bases, with 11 bases spanning the gap. As DNA, the CDR3 is TGTGCCAGCAGCCAAGAGGGCAGGGGGGCAGATACGCAGTATTTT. As protein: CASSQEGRGADTQYF.

The chain couples TRBV14 to TRBJ1-4; D is unresolved. V lost 1 base and J lost 10, with 10 bases in between. Germline V gene sequence: CDR1 SGHDN, CDR2 FVKESK. There are 13 residues in the CDR3. CDR3 region: CASSQGRLGKLFF. The CDR3 DNA is TGTGCCAGCAGCCAAGGTCGGTTAGGAAAACTGTTTTTT.

J is TRBJ1-6 and V is TRBV20-1, with 8 positions matching TRBD1. V lost 2 bases and J lost 6; bases outside the gene matches: 9. CDR3 length: 16 amino acids. Germline V gives CDR1 DFQATT, CDR2 SNEGSKA (reference sequence). DNA of the CDR3: TGCAGTGCTAGATTTTCCAGGGGGCTTCTTAATTCACCCCTCCACTTT. Amino acids: CSARFSRGLLNSPLHF.

For the CDR3, the DNA is TGTGCCAGCAGGATCGGCAGGCCCAATCAGCCCCAGCATTTT. Translated, it gives CASRIGRPNQPQHF. The chain carries TRBV28 and TRBJ1-5; no clear D gene. Germline values: CDR1 MDHEN, CDR2 SYDVKM. The CDR3 length is 14 residues. Trimming cost V 6 bases and J 3 bases, with 12 bases left between them.

This clonotype was observed a handful of times. The gene calls are TRBV5-1 and TRBJ2-2; a possible D gene is TRBD1 (8 bases). The germline V gene encodes CDR1 SGHRS and CDR2 YFSETQ. This CDR3 has 17 amino acids. The V and J ends lost 4 bases and 1 base respectively, with 17 bases between them. Written as DNA, the CDR3 is TGCGCCAGCAGCAGCGGCAACAGGGGGGGGAACACCGGGGAGCTGTTTTTT. Residues: CASSSGNRGGNTGELFF.

This chain joins TRBV13 and TRBJ2-1; the D gene is possibly TRBD2 (6 bases). Trimming cost V 3 bases and J 3 bases, with 15 bases left between them. Germline assignment: CDR1 PRHDT and CDR2 FYEKMQ (reference sequence). This CDR3 is built from 16 residues. The CDR3 sequence is CASSLGLRGLYNEQFF. The DNA of the CDR3 is TGTGCCAGCAGCTTGGGCCTCCGGGGACTCTACAATGAGCAGTTCTTC.

The genes are TRBV21-1 and TRBJ2-7; the table gives TRBD1 as D, unverified against the DNA. TRBV21-1 is recorded as a pseudogene. The CDR3 spans 16 residues. The CDR3 loop is CASSKALGAGPYEQYF. The CDR3 coding sequence is TGTGCCAGCAGCAAAGCGCTCGGGGCAGGGCCCTACGAGCAGTACTTC.

The V call is TRBV28, the J call TRBJ2-3; maybe TRBD1 (6 bases). The V and J ends lost 3 bases and 2 bases respectively, with 21 bases between them. The CDR3 length is 18 residues. CDR1 is MDHEN and CDR2 is SYDVKM in the germline V gene. Here the CDR3 reads CASSFLRRGYVFTDTQYF. The CDR3, as DNA: TGTGCCAGCAGTTTTTTACGCAGGGGATATGTGTTCACAGATACGCAGTATTTT.

V and J are TRBV28 and TRBJ2-7, with D uncertain. This CDR3 is 14 amino acids long. The V end was cut by 8 bases, the J end by 0 bases, with 14 bases between. CDR1 is MDHEN, CDR2 SYDVKM, per germline. The CDR3 region has the DNA TGTGCCAGCGGAATAACTGGTGCCTCCTACGAGCAGTACTTC. Translating gives CASGITGASYEQYF.

A single count supports this clonotype. The chain couples TRBV10-3 to TRBJ1-2; D unresolved. V lost 2 bases to trimming and J lost 1 base, with 11 bases between them. In germline, CDR1 is ENHRY, CDR2 SYGVKD. The CDR3 contains 15 residues. For the CDR3, the DNA is TGTGCCATCAGTGAGAGGAAGGCGGGTAACTATGGCTACACCTTC. Translation: CAISERKAGNYGYTF.

This clonotype was seen more than once but under ten times. The CDR3 reads CASSPARNTGELFF. The CDR3 DNA sequence: TGTGCCAGCAGCCCCGCAAGGAACACCGGGGAGCTGTTTTTT. This chain links TRBV7-2 with TRBJ2-2; D gene unclear. Deletions cut 5 bases from V and 1 base from J, with 8 bases between. Germline V CDR1 and CDR2: SGHTA, FQGNSA. The CDR3 has 14 residues.

The chain links TRBV11-3 to TRBJ2-2; D gene uncertain. Germline values: CDR1 SGHNT, CDR2 YENEEA. The CDR3 consists of 14 residues. V was trimmed by 2 bases and J by 3 bases, leaving 7 bases between them. CDR3 loop: CASSLRWDTGELFF. The DNA of the CDR3 is TGTGCCAGCAGCTTACGGTGGGACACCGGGGAGCTGTTTTTT.

This clonotype was seen more than once but under ten times. The V gene is TRBV5-1, the J gene TRBJ1-6; possible D gene TRBD1, 5 bases. Per germline, CDR1 SGHRS and CDR2 YFSETQ. V was trimmed by 3 bases and J by 2 bases, leaving 6 bases between them. This CDR3 comprises 14 residues. CDR3 protein: CASSSDTYNSPLHF. The DNA for the CDR3 is TGCGCCAGCAGCTCGGACACCTATAATTCACCCCTCCACTTT.

The chain has TRBV28 and TRBJ1-1; D ambiguous. V was shortened by 5 bases and J by 1 base, with 11 bases between the two germline ends. Germline CDR1 and CDR2: MDHEN and SYDVKM. This CDR3 region has 14 residues. The CDR3 coding sequence is TGTGCCAGCAGTCCGATCGGGCCGAACACTGAAGCTTTCTTT. It encodes CASSPIGPNTEAFF.

This clonotype was detected only once. This chain joins TRBV12-5 and TRBJ1-1; maybe TRBD1 (5 bases). Germline CDR1 LGHNT, CDR2 FRNRAP. V was shortened by 0 bases and J by 0 bases, with 14 bases between the two germline ends. This CDR3 has 17 residues. The CDR3 region has the DNA TGTGCTAGTGGTTTGGTACTAGGCAGGGATATGAACACTGAAGCTTTCTTT. It translates to CASGLVLGRDMNTEAFF.

The chain is built from TRBV5-4 and TRBJ2-5; the D gene is possibly TRBD1 (6 bases). The CDR3 is 15 amino acids. Trimming took off 4 bases at V and 4 bases at J, with 17 bases between the two ends. Per the germline V gene, CDR1 is SGHNT and CDR2 is YYREEE (reference sequence). The CDR3 region is CASSLPGASRETQYF. The CDR3 nucleotides read TGTGCCAGCAGCCTACCAGGGGCGTCTCGAGAGACCCAGTACTTC. Full variable domain (rest looked up from reference TRBV5-4 and TRBJ2-5): ETGVTQSPTHLIKTRGQQVTLRCSSQSGHNTVSWYQQALGQGPQFIFQYYREEENGRGNFPPRFSGLQFPNYSSELNVNALELDDSALYLCASSLPGASRETQYFGPGTRLLVL.

This rearrangement joins TRBV6-2 or TRBV6-3 to TRBJ2-4; D is uncertain. V was trimmed by 5 bases and J by 0 bases, leaving 8 bases between them. Germline V gives CDR1 MNHEY, CDR2 SVGEGT. This CDR3 is 14 amino acids long. The CDR3: CASSVNLAKNIQYF. CDR3 in DNA: TGTGCCAGCAGTGTAAATTTAGCCAAAAACATTCAGTACTTC.

This clonotype is classed as large (0.1 to 1%). The chain combines TRBV28 with TRBJ1-4; D remains ambiguous. Trimming stripped 6 bases from V and 1 base from J, with 6 bases between. The CDR3 is 13 residues long. Germline CDR1 reads MDHEN; CDR2 reads SYDVKM. CDR3 in amino acids: CASRGITNEKLFF. CDR3 bases: TGTGCCAGCAGGGGAATAACTAATGAAAAACTGTTTTTT.

J is TRBJ1-1 and V is TRBV5-6, with a possible D match to TRBD1 (5 bases). Germline lookup yields CDR1 SGHDT and CDR2 YYEEEE. This CDR3 contains 12 residues. V lost 4 bases, J lost 5 bases, and 9 bases lay in between. CDR3 DNA sequence: TGTGCCAGCAGCGTACAGGCAACTGAAGCTTTCTTT. It encodes CASSVQATEAFF.

The chain couples TRBV7-2 to TRBJ1-5; a weak D match, TRBD1 (6 bases). Germline V lookup: CDR1 SGHTA, CDR2 FQGNSA. V was pared by 3 bases and J by 4 bases, with 10 bases between. The CDR3 runs 14 residues. The DNA for the CDR3 is TGTGCCAGCAGCTTTGGGGGCCAAAATCAGCCCCAGCATTTT. Protein product: CASSFGGQNQPQHF.

The table lists this clonotype with a few counts. This rearrangement joins TRBV5-5 to TRBJ1-5, with D uncertain. The CDR3 loop spans 11 amino acids. V was clipped by 0 bases and J by 13 bases, with 8 bases between them. Germline V lookup: CDR1 SGHKS, CDR2 YYEKEE (reference sequence). The CDR3 region has the DNA TGTGCCAGCAGCTTGGGGGGTCTGCAGCATTTT. It translates to CASSLGGLQHF.

The table lists this clonotype with a few counts. V and J are TRBV29-1 and TRBJ2-3; D tentatively reads TRBD1 or TRBD2 (5 bases each). With 0 bases removed from V and 9 bases from J, the gap between germline ends came to 19 bases. This CDR3 comprises 15 residues. CDR1 is SQVTM, CDR2 ANQGSEA, per germline. CDR3 amino acids: CSVEDQQARGGTQYF. In DNA form, the CDR3 reads TGCAGCGTTGAAGATCAACAAGCGAGGGGTGGCACGCAGTATTTT.

This chain links TRBV4-3 with TRBJ2-7; 8 nucleotides agree with TRBD1. V shed 4 bases and J 6 bases; nucleotides not matched to a gene: 5. CDR1 and CDR2 from the germline V gene are LGHNA and YSLEER. The CDR3 covers 13 residues. The CDR3 region has the DNA TGCGCCAGCAGCCCAGGACAGGGTACCGAGCAGTACTTC. Its translation is CASSPGQGTEQYF.

This clonotype was seen a single time. The chain carries TRBV6-4 and TRBJ2-1; 9 positions agree with TRBD1. The CDR3 covers 15 residues. Per the germline V gene, CDR1 is MRHNA and CDR2 is SNTAGT. V gave up 5 bases and J gave up 6 bases; unmatched junction bases: 8. CDR3 region: CASSRRTGVSNEQFF. DNA of the CDR3: TGTGCCAGCAGTCGGAGGACAGGGGTGAGCAATGAGCAGTTCTTC.

This clonotype was recorded once. The rearrangement joins TRBV7-9 to TRBJ2-5; D is undetermined. V shed 0 bases and J shed 5 bases, with 1 base lying between them. The V gene's germline CDR1 is SEHNR and CDR2 FQNEAQ (reference sequence). The length of the CDR3 is 11 residues. The CDR3 sequence: CASSLAETQYF. The CDR3 nucleotides are TGTGCCAGCAGCTTAGCCGAGACCCAGTACTTC.

This clonotype was counted between two and nine times. This sequence joins TRBV7-2 and TRBJ1-1; D uncertain. The germline CDR1 and CDR2 sequences are SGHTA and FQGNSA. The germline V and J ends were trimmed by 6 bases and 8 bases, with 13 bases remaining between them. The CDR3 spans 12 residues. CDR3 loop: CASSGASAEAFF. CDR3 sequence (DNA): TGTGCCAGCAGTGGCGCATCGGCAGAAGCTTTCTTT.

The V gene is TRBV28, the J gene TRBJ1-5; D not resolved. The CDR3 covers 15 residues. Germline V gene sequence: CDR1 MDHEN, CDR2 SYDVKM. The V gene lost 6 bases and the J gene lost 3 bases, with 15 bases spanning the gap. The CDR3, as DNA: TGTGCCAGCAGCGCAAATACTGAAATCAATCAGCCCCAGCATTTT. This gives the protein CASSANTEINQPQHF.

This chain connects TRBV2 to TRBJ2-7; 10 bases line up with TRBD2. Losses at the gene ends were 6 bases for V and 2 bases for J; bases not matched to a gene: 7. This CDR3 contains 15 residues. Germline assignment: CDR1 SNHLY and CDR2 FYNNEI. In DNA, the CDR3 is TGTGCCAGCAGACAGACTAGCGGGCTCGCCTACGAGCAGTACTTC. It encodes CASRQTSGLAYEQYF. Full variable domain (outside the CDR3, taken from reference TRBV2 and TRBJ2-7): EPEVTQTPSHQVTQMGQEVILRCVPISNHLYFYWYRQILGQKVEFLVSFYNNEISEKSEIFDDQFSVERPDGSNFTLKIRSTKLEDSAMYFCASRQTSGLAYEQYFGPGTRLTVT.

This sequence joins TRBV6-6 and TRBJ2-2; 9 bases agree with TRBD1. The trim removed 6 bases at V and 2 bases at J, leaving 1 base unmatched. The CDR3 spans 14 residues. Germline-derived CDR1 and CDR2 are MNHNY and SVGAGI (reference sequence). The CDR3 region has the DNA TGTGCCAGCAGACAGGGGGCAAACACCGGGGAGCTGTTTTTT. As protein: CASRQGANTGELFF.

This clonotype has only one observation. This chain uses TRBV28 with TRBJ2-7, with 7 bases aligning to TRBD1. Trimming took 6 bases from V and 5 from J; bases not matched to a gene: 4. Per the germline V gene, CDR1 is MDHEN and CDR2 is SYDVKM. There are 12 residues in the CDR3. The CDR3 is CASSNRGDEQYF. The DNA for the CDR3 is TGTGCCAGCAGCAACAGGGGCGACGAGCAGTACTTC. Full variable domain (rest looked up from reference TRBV28 and TRBJ2-7): DVKVTQSSRYLVKRTGEKVFLECVQDMDHENMFWYRQDPGLGLRLIYFSYDVKMKEKGDIPEGYSVSREKKERFSLILESASTNQTSMYLCASSNRGDEQYFGPGTRLTVT.

This chain connects TRBV7-9 to TRBJ2-1; D is tentatively TRBD1 or TRBD2 (5 bases each). Trimming left V 3 bases short and J 1 base short, with 10 bases between. This CDR3 has 15 amino acids. CDR1 is SEHNR, CDR2 FQNEAQ, per germline (reference sequence). This CDR3 is CASSFLGVSYNEQFF. The CDR3 DNA reads as TGTGCCAGCAGCTTCTTGGGGGTATCCTACAATGAGCAGTTCTTC.

This clonotype came up a few times. V and J are TRBV28 and TRBJ2-1, with D perhaps TRBD1 (6 bases). The CDR3 sequence is 16 residues long. V was trimmed by 7 bases and J by 4 bases, leaving 20 bases between them. Germline CDR1 and CDR2: MDHEN and SYDVKM. The CDR3 nucleotides read TGTGCCAGCACCCTCCCTACAGGGCACGGATACAATGAGCAGTTCTTC. Translating gives CASTLPTGHGYNEQFF.